This T cell receptor (beta chain) was identified during a study of metastatic and nonmetastatic thyroid tumors. Turning to the study itself: Repertoire comparison spanned blood and tumor or nodule tissue of malignant and benign thyroid patients.

Authors' data handling: Clinicopathological groups of papillary thyroid cancer showed CDR3 differences that were used to build a distant-metastasis classifier. TCRdb re-processed the PCR reads through MiXCR. The V and J calls shown here were made by TCRdb, not taken from the authors' results. In the table there are about 93,000 clones, 10% to 15% of which are singletons. Findings and limits, study-wide: Benign nodules were reported to have significantly lower TCR beta diversity than malignant thyroid tumors, in blood and tumor.

Ahead of thyroid surgery, no patient had received treatment of any kind. The sample holds many counts of this clone. Antigen unknown. Between the trimmed V and J ends, which lost 10 bases and 4 bases, there was a span of 13 bases. The CDR3 sequence is 12 residues long. Germline V gene sequence: CDR1 ENHRY, CDR2 SYGVKD. This chain links TRBV10-3 with TRBJ1-1; D unresolved. Sequencing was carried out using blood. The TCR comes from a female donor with papillary thyroid cancer or a benign thyroid nodule (not recorded which). Some clones in this sample may be carry-over from other donors' samples. The CDR3 coding sequence is TGTGCCACCCAAGCGGAGGGCACTGAAGCTTTCTTT. Protein product: CATQAEGTEAFF.